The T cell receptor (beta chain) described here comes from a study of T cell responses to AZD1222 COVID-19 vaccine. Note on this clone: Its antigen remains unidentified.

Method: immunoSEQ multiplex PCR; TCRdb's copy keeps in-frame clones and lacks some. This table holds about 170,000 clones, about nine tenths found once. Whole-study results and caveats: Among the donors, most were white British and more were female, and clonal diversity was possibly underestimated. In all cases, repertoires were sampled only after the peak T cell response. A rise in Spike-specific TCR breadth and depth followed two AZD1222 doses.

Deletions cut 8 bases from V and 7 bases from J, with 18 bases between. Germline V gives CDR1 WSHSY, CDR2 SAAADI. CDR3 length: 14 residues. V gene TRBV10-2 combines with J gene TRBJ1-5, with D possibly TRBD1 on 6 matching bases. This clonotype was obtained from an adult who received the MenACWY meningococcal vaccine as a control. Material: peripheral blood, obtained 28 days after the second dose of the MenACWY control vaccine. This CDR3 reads CASLPGGRGQPQHF. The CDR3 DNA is TGCGCCAGCCTCCCTGGGGGGCGCGGCCAGCCCCAGCATTTT.